This T cell receptor beta chain was identified during a study of early T cells in non-severe SARS-CoV-2 infection. Overall study: The authors sequenced bulk RNA from unsorted whole blood, leaving chains unpaired.

Germline-derived CDR1 and CDR2 are DFQATT and SNEGSKA (reference sequence). Deletions cut 0 bases from V and 8 bases from J, with 16 bases between. This CDR3 region has 14 residues. The sample holds many counts of this clonotype. TCRdb reprocessed the 5' RACE reads via MiXCR and lists one record per CDR3 protein. The sample holds about 33,000 distinct CDR3 sequences, 5% seen once. Material for sequencing was whole blood. The chain couples TRBV20-1 to TRBJ1-2, with D possibly matching TRBD1 (5 bases). The sequence was obtained from an adult who was a healthcare worker with PCR-confirmed SARS-CoV-2 infection or an uninfected control (not recorded which). CDR3 loop: CSARDLGRVQGYTF. As DNA, the CDR3 is TGCAGTGCTAGAGATCTCGGCAGGGTGCAGGGCTACACCTTC.